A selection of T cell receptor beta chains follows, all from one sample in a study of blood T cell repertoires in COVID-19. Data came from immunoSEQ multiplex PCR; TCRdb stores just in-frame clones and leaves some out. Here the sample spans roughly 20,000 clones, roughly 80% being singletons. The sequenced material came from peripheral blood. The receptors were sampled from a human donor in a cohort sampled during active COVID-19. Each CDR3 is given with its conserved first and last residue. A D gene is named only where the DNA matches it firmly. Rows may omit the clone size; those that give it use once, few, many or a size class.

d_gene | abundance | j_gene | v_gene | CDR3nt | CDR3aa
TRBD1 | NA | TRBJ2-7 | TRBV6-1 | TGTGCCAGCAGTGAAATAGTAGGGACAGGGAAGGAAGACGAGCAGTACTTC | CASSEIVGTGKEDEQYF
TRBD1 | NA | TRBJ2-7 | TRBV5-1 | TGCGCCAGCAGCCTGCGGCTGACAGGGACCTCCTACGAGCAGTACTTC | CASSLRLTGTSYEQYF
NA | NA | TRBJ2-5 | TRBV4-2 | TGTGCCAGCAGCCAAGCCGCAGGCAGGGAGGAAGAGACCCAGTACTTC | CASSQAAGREEETQYF
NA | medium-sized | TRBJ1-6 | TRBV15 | TGTGCCACCAGCAGAAAGAACGATCGTTTAGCCTCCTATAATTCACCCCTCCACTTT | CATSRKNDRLASYNSPLHF
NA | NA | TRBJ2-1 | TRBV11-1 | TGTGCCAGCATTCTGCGGGGGCCAGGGGATGAGCAGTTCTTC | CASILRGPGDEQFF
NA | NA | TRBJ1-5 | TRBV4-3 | TGCGCCAGCAGCCATGAACAGGTTTCCCAGCCCCAGCATTTT | CASSHEQVSQPQHF
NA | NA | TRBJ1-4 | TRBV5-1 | TGCGCCAGCAGCTTGGCAGGGTCAACTAATGAAAAACTGTTTTTT | CASSLAGSTNEKLFF
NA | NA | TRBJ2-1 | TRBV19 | TGTGCCAGTAGTATAACTAGCTACAATGAGCAGTTCTTC | CASSITSYNEQFF
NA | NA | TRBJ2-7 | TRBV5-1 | TGCGCCAGCAGCTTGGGGGCTCTCTCCTACGAGCAGTACTTC | CASSLGALSYEQYF
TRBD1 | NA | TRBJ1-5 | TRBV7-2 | TGTGCCAGCAGCTTATACGCAGGGGGGCAGCCCCAGCATTTT | CASSLYAGGQPQHF
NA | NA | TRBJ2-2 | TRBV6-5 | TGTGCCAGCAGGGCGGGGACCAGTCACACCGGGGAGCTGTTTTTT | CASRAGTSHTGELFF
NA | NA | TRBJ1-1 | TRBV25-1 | TGTGCCAGCAGACACGTGAACACTGAAGCTTTCTTT | CASRHVNTEAFF
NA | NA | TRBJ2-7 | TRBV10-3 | TGTGCCATCGGAGAATCCTACTACGAGCAGTACTTC | CAIGESYYEQYF
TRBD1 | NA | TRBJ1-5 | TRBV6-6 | TGTGCCAGCCGAGGACAGGGCGGCAATCAGCCCCAGCATTTT | CASRGQGGNQPQHF
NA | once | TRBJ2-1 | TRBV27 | TGTGCCAGCAGTTTCCCGGAGCAGTTCTTC | CASSFPEQFF
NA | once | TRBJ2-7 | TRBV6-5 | TGTGCCAGCAGGTCTACGGTAAGCGAGCAGTACTTC | CASRSTVSEQYF
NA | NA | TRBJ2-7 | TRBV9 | TGTGCCAGCAGCGTAGGACGCCTAGGCTACGAGCAGTACTTC | CASSVGRLGYEQYF
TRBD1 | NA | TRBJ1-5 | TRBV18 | TGTGCCAGCTCAGAGGGACAGAATAGCAATCAGCCCCAGCATTTT | CASSEGQNSNQPQHF
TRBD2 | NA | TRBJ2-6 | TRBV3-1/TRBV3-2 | TGTGCCAGCAGTCCAGTAGCGGGGGGGCTTTCTGGGGCCAACGTCCTGACTTTC | CASSPVAGGLSGANVLTF
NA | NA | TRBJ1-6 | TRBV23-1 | TGCGCCAGCAGTCTCAGCTCCTATAATTCACCCCTCCACTTT | CASSLSSYNSPLHF
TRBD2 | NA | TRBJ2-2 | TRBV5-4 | TGTGCCAGCAGCTTGGCGGGGGGGACCGGGGAGCTGTTTTTT | CASSLAGGTGELFF
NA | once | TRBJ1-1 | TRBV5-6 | TGTGCCAGCAGAGTACAGGGCCCGAACACTGAAGCTTTCTTT | CASRVQGPNTEAFF
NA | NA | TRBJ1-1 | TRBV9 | TGTGCCAGCAGCGCAGGGGTGAACACTGAAGCTTTCTTT | CASSAGVNTEAFF
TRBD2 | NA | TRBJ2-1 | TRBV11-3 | TGTGCCAGCAGCCGCCGGGGGACTAGCGGGGGGGCCGGCTACAATGAGCAGTTCTTC | CASSRRGTSGGAGYNEQFF
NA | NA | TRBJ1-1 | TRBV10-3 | TGTGCCATCAGGGGGGCCGTGGGGACTGAAGCTTTCTTT | CAIRGAVGTEAFF
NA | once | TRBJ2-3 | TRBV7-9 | TGTGCCAGCAGCTTGGGGGGTACTAGCACAGATACGCAGTATTTT | CASSLGGTSTDTQYF
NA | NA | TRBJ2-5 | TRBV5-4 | TGTGCCAGCAGCTCCCCTCACAGCGGCTACCAAGAGACCCAGTACTTC | CASSSPHSGYQETQYF
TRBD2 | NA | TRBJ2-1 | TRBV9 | TGTGCCAGCAGCGTAGCGGGGGGACCGTACAATGAGCAGTTCTTC | CASSVAGGPYNEQFF
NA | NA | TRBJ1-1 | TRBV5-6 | TGTGCCAGCAGCTCCCTAACAGCGAGGGTGATGGGGACTGAAGCTTTCTTT | CASSSLTARVMGTEAFF
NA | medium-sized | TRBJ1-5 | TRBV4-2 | TGTGCCAGCAGCCAGTCCTGGGGGCAGGATCAGCCCCAGCATTTT | CASSQSWGQDQPQHF
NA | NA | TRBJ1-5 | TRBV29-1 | TGCAGCGTTGTCTTACAGGAGGGGATAAACGGCAATCAGCCCCAGCATTTT | CSVVLQEGINGNQPQHF
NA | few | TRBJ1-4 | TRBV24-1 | TGTGCCACCAGTGATGGCGGCAGGGAGGGGGTCGCTGGTGAAAAACTGTTTTTT | CATSDGGREGVAGEKLFF
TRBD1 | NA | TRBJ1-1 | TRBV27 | TGTGCCAGCACCCCCGCGGCGGGACAGGGGGGTGAAGCTTTCTTT | CASTPAAGQGGEAFF
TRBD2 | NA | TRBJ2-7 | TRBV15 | TGTGCCACTACGACCCGTTCTGCGGGAGGGGACGAGCAGTACTTC | CATTTRSAGGDEQYF
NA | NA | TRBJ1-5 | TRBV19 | TGTGCCAGTAGCTTAGGGGGATCCGTGCAGCCCCAGCATTTT | CASSLGGSVQPQHF
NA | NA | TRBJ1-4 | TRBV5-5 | TGTGCCAGCAGCCGATCAGGGATGGAGGAAAAACTGTTTTTT | CASSRSGMEEKLFF
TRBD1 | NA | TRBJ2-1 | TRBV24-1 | TGTGCCACCAGTGATCCTGGACAGGGGGGGGGAGGTGAGCAGTTCTTC | CATSDPGQGGGGEQFF
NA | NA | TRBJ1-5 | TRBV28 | TGTGCCAGCAGCTCCTACACAGGGAGTCAGCCCCAGCATTTT | CASSSYTGSQPQHF
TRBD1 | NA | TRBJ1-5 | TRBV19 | TGTGCCAGTAGTCAGGGGGTAGGGCAGCCCCAGCATTTT | CASSQGVGQPQHF
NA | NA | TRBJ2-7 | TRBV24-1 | TGTGCCACCAGTTTTTTCCAGGGGAAGCAAGAGCAGTACTTC | CATSFFQGKQEQYF
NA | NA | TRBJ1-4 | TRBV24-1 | TGTGCCACCAGTGACTTTAATGAAAAACTGTTTTTT | CATSDFNEKLFF
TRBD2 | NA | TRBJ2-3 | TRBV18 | TGTGCCAGCTCAAAGTCTAGCGGGGAGATAGATACGCAGTATTTT | CASSKSSGEIDTQYF
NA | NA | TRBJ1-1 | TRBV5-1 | TGCGCCAGCAGCTTGAGGGGAGGTGCAACTGAAGCTTTCTTT | CASSLRGGATEAFF
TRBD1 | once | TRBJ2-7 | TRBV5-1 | TGCGCCAGCAGCACAAGGACAGGGAACGAGCAGTACTTC | CASSTRTGNEQYF
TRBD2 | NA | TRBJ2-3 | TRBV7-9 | TGTGCCAGCAGCTCGGGGACTCGCGGGGGGGCTTTGGGCACAGATACGCAGTATTTT | CASSSGTRGGALGTDTQYF
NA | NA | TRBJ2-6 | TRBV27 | TGTGCCAGCAGCTCGGGGGCCAACGTCCTGACTTTC | CASSSGANVLTF
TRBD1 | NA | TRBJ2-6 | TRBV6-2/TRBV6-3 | TGTGCCAGCAGTCGTCCGGGACAGGGGAGCTCTGGGGCCAACGTCCTGACTTTC | CASSRPGQGSSGANVLTF
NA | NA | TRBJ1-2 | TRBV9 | TGTGCCAGCAGCGTCATCCCAGGCTATGGCTACACCTTC | CASSVIPGYGYTF
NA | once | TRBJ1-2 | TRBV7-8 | TGTGCCAGCGGAACAGGGTCTTTAGGGTATGGCTACACCTTC | CASGTGSLGYGYTF
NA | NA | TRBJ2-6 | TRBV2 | TGTGCCAGCAGTGAATCTACCCGATCTGGGGCCAACGTCCTGACTTTC | CASSESTRSGANVLTF
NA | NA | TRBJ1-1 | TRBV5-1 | TGCGCCAGCAGCGTCATGGAGGGGAAAGCTTTCTTT | CASSVMEGKAFF
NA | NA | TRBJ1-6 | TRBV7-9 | TGTGCCAGCAGCTTAGATCAATCACCCCTCCACTTT | CASSLDQSPLHF
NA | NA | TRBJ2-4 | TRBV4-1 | TGCGCCAGCAGCCAATCGATACTTGACATTCAGTACTTC | CASSQSILDIQYF